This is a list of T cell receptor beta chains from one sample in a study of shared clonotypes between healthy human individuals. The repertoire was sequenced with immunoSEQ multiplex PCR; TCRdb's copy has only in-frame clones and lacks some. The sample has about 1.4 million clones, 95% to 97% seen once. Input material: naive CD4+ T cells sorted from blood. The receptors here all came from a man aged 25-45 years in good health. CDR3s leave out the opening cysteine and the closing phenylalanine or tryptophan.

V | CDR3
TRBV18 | ASSPTATQETQY
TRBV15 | ATSISGGTYEQY
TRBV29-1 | SGSTRPIMMNTEAF
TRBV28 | ASSLLGIQPQH
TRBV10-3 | AMRESSDNEQF
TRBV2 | ASSRDRGNYGYT
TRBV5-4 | ASSLVGTSGYNEQF
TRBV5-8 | ASSLMTAGTSGRFNEQF
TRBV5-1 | ASSYLRQDSYEQY
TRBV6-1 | ASSTHQGSITEAF
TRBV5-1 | ASSFRESGNSPLH
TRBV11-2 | ASSSGTREQY
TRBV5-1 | ASSLDIQETQY
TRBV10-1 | ASSELYEQY
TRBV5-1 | ASSLEANTEAF
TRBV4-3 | ASSQIPGASDTQY
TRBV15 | ATSRDLGGLETQY
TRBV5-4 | ASSLSDREQY
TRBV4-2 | ASSQVREGRNEQF
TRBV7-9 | ASGKIMNTEAF
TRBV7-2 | ASSEGGGTYPNEQF